The 17 T cell receptor beta chains in this list originate from one sample, sequenced in a study of OX40 agonist ivuxolimab in advanced cancers. Method: immunoSEQ multiplex PCR; TCRdb's copy keeps in-frame clones and lacks some. The table has roughly 76,000 clones, around 84% seen once. The source material was CD4+ or CD8+ T cells sorted from blood, sampled in a trial of the OX40 agonist ivuxolimab. The receptors derive from an adult with an advanced solid tumor such as melanoma, head and neck, liver or kidney cancer.

This clone was seen once. This chain connects TRBV7-8 to TRBJ1-1; D might be TRBD1 (5 bases). V lost 5 bases to trimming and J lost 1 base, with 14 bases between them. Germline-derived CDR1 and CDR2 are SGHVS and FQNEAQ. CDR3 length: 15 amino acids. The CDR3 is CASSPRRGQNTEAFF. The DNA of the CDR3 is TGTGCCAGCAGCCCCCGGAGGGGCCAGAACACTGAAGCTTTCTTT. The full variable domain, its missing parts supplied by reference TRBV7-8 and TRBJ1-1, is GAGVSQSPRYKVAKRGQDVALRCDPISGHVSLFWYQQALGQGPEFLTYFQNEAQLDKSGLPSDRFFAERPEGSVSTLKIQRTQQEDSAVYLCASSPRRGQNTEAFFGQGTRLTVV.

The chain links TRBV4-1 to TRBJ1-6; D uncertain. The CDR3 extends over 12 amino acids. Trimming cost V 0 bases and J 7 bases, with 1 base left between them. Germline V gene lookup returns CDR1 MGHRA and CDR2 YSYEKL. CDR3 residues: CASSQENSPLHF. DNA for the CDR3: TGCGCCAGCAGCCAAGAGAATTCACCCCTCCACTTT.

This chain connects TRBV5-4 to TRBJ2-7; tentative D call: TRBD2 (6 bases). V lost 4 bases to trimming and J lost 6 bases, with 11 bases between them. There are 12 residues in the CDR3. Germline CDR1 and CDR2: SGHNT and YYREEE (reference sequence). The DNA for the CDR3 is TGTGCCAGCAGCCTGGGACTGGGCGAGCAGTACTTC. It encodes CASSLGLGEQYF.

The chain employs TRBV2 and TRBJ2-3; the match to TRBD2 covers 8 bases. Germline CDR1 and CDR2: SNHLY and FYNNEI. CDR3 length equals 16 residues. J was trimmed by 2 bases and V by 3 bases; bases with no gene match: 7. The CDR3 DNA reads TGTGCCAGCAGTGAGCAGGGCGGGGGGAACACAGATACGCAGTATTTT. This encodes CASSEQGGGNTDTQYF.

This clone was counted once. The chain links TRBV7-2 to TRBJ2-3; TRBD2 matches at 12 bases. With V trimmed by 7 bases and J by 6 bases, 8 bases remained unmatched. The CDR3 contains 15 residues. Germline-derived CDR1 and CDR2 are SGHTA and FQGNSA. As DNA, the CDR3 is TGTGCCAGCATCCAGGTGGGACTAGCGGGTGATACGCAGTATTTT. Amino acids: CASIQVGLAGDTQYF.

The genes are TRBV5-1 and TRBJ2-1; 7 nucleotides agree with TRBD1. With 4 bases clipped from V and 12 bases from J, the junction kept 13 bases outside the gene matches. The germline CDR1 and CDR2 sequences are SGHRS and YFSETQ. CDR3 length: 14 amino acids. This CDR3 is CASSPGTALEGQFF. The CDR3, as DNA: TGCGCCAGCAGCCCCGGGACAGCGCTTGAGGGGCAGTTCTTC.

This chain connects TRBV9 to TRBJ2-3; 7 bases fit TRBD1. The junction had 3 bases not matched to a gene; V was cut back by 3 bases and J by 2 bases. CDR3 length equals 14 residues. Germline CDR1 reads SGDLS; CDR2 reads YYNGEE. The CDR3 here is CASSATGTTDTQYF. The CDR3 nucleotides are TGTGCCAGCAGCGCGACAGGGACCACAGATACGCAGTATTTT.

The chain recombines TRBV7-2 with TRBJ1-5, with 9 bases that match TRBD1. Germline loops: CDR1 SGHTA, CDR2 FQGNSA. The junction had 10 bases not matched to a gene; V was cut back by 1 base and J by 9 bases. The CDR3 is made up of 16 amino acids. The CDR3: CASSLEGQGAPMPQHF. The CDR3, as DNA: TGTGCCAGCAGCTTAGAGGGACAGGGCGCGCCGATGCCCCAGCATTTT.

The CDR3 loop reads CSAEDGNEQYF. CDR3 coding DNA: TGCAGTGCTGAGGACGGAAACGAGCAGTACTTC. The chain has TRBV20-1 and TRBJ2-7; D remains unclear. Germline V gene sequence: CDR1 DFQATT, CDR2 SNEGSKA (reference sequence). The V gene lost 5 bases and the J gene lost 5 bases, with 10 bases spanning the gap. There are 11 residues in the CDR3.

The rearrangement joins TRBV6-6 to TRBJ2-1, with TRBD2 identical over 8 bases. V lost 4 bases, J lost 0 bases, and 5 bases stayed unmatched. The CDR3 consists of 16 residues. Germline V gene sequence: CDR1 MNHNY, CDR2 SVGAGI (reference sequence). The CDR3 DNA sequence: TGTGCCAGCAGTTCGCAGCGGGGGCACTCCTACAATGAGCAGTTCTTC. This encodes CASSSQRGHSYNEQFF.

The chain joins TRBV5-1 to TRBJ2-3; 7 bases align to TRBD2. The CDR3 has 16 residues. After removal of 3 bases from V and 3 bases from J, the junction contained 10 bases not matched to a gene. Germline V lookup: CDR1 SGHRS, CDR2 YFSETQ. CDR3 residues: CASSSTLAARTDTQYF. CDR3 nucleotide sequence: TGCGCCAGCAGCTCTACCCTAGCGGCTAGAACAGATACGCAGTATTTT.

To note about this clone: One end of the junction is discordant with germline, which a read error may explain. The chain employs TRBV18 and TRBJ2-3; D perhaps matches TRBD2 (5 bases). The CDR3 is 12 amino acids. Germline V gives CDR1 KGHSH, CDR2 LQKENI. The CDR3 DNA is TGTGCCAGCGCCACGAGGGCAGATATGCAGTATTTT. It specifies CASATRADMQYF.

The V call is TRBV4-3, the J call TRBJ1-2; no clear D. V was pared by 3 bases and J by 2 bases, with 7 bases between. There are 13 residues in the CDR3. Germline V CDR1 and CDR2: LGHNA, YSLEER. In nucleotides, the CDR3 is TGCGCCAGCAGCCAGAGACCAAACTATGGCTACACCTTC. It yields the protein CASSQRPNYGYTF.

The chain is built from TRBV5-1 and TRBJ2-3; no reliable D call. Germline-derived CDR1 and CDR2 are SGHRS and YFSETQ. The CDR3 is 16 amino acids. V was clipped by 2 bases and J by 2 bases, with 15 bases between them. The CDR3 here is CASSFGAPRATDTQYF. The CDR3 DNA is TGCGCCAGCAGCTTCGGTGCCCCGAGAGCCACAGATACGCAGTATTTT.

V usage is TRBV6-6 and J usage is TRBJ1-3, with D maybe TRBD1 (6 bases). Germline V CDR1 and CDR2: MNHNY, SVGAGI (reference sequence). V gave up 3 bases and J gave up 1 base, with 7 bases separating them. CDR3 length equals 14 residues. Written as DNA, the CDR3 is TGTGCCAGCAGTTATGACAGGTCTGGAAACACCATATATTTT. Translating gives CASSYDRSGNTIYF.

Written as DNA, the CDR3 is TGTGCCAGCAGTGTTGCGGCAGTCACAACCTATGGCTACACCTTC. It encodes CASSVAAVTTYGYTF. This chain joins TRBV6-1 and TRBJ1-2; D unclear. Trimming cost V 4 bases and J 4 bases, with 16 bases left between them. The CDR3 sequence is 15 residues long. Germline V gives CDR1 MNHNS, CDR2 SASEGT.

This clone was seen just once. This chain connects TRBV7-9 to TRBJ2-7, with D uncertain. CDR1 is SEHNR, CDR2 FQNEAQ, per germline (reference sequence). The CDR3 contains 16 residues. V was pared by 5 bases and J by 3 bases, with 20 bases between. The CDR3 here is CASSTLAKSELYEQYF. The CDR3 coding sequence is TGTGCCAGCAGCACCTTGGCTAAATCAGAACTCTACGAGCAGTACTTC. Drawing the rest from reference TRBV7-9 and TRBJ2-7, the complete variable domain is DTGVSQNPRHKITKRGQNVTFRCDPISEHNRLYWYRQTLGQGPEFLTYFQNEAQLEKSRLLSDRFSAERPKGSFSTLEIQRTEQGDSAMYLCASSTLAKSELYEQYFGPGTRLTVT.